This entry lists 20 T cell receptor beta chains sequenced from one sample in a study of cytomegalovirus exposure and HLA in healthy donors (dated by TCRdb to the late 2010s). The method was the immunoSEQ multiplex PCR assay. A mixture of 60 forward primers for TCR Vbeta segments and 13 reverse primers for TCR Jbeta segments was used in the multiplex PCR. TCRdb took this table from immuneACCESS and kept in-frame rearrangements with V and J called. Such tables lack part of the clones; where checked against another copy, unresolved V genes explain under half of the gap, and the rest is unexplained. In all, the sample holds fewer than 250,000 clones, and over 60% of those were seen once. Roughly 0.62% of the sample belongs to the ten largest clones. Input material: PBMCs. These receptor sequences come from a man in his late teens or twenties in good health and CMV-seronegative.

J is TRBJ2-1 and V is TRBV5-1, with 12 bases fitting TRBD2. Trimming removed 0 bases from V and 8 bases from J; junction bases left unmatched: 3. The CDR3 is 15 residues long. Germline CDR1 is SGHRS and CDR2 is YFSETQ. The CDR3 loop reads CASSLEGLAGYEQFF. The CDR3 coding sequence is TGCGCCAGCAGCTTGGAGGGACTAGCGGGCTATGAGCAGTTCTTC.

This clone was seen a handful of times. V is TRBV7-8 and J is TRBJ2-3; D ambiguous. V gave up 0 bases and J gave up 0 bases, with 10 bases separating them. Germline-derived CDR1 and CDR2 are SGHVS and FQNEAQ. The CDR3 is 16 amino acids. The chain's CDR3 is CASSLASEWSTDTQYF. CDR3 sequence (DNA): TGTGCCAGCAGCTTAGCCAGCGAGTGGAGCACAGATACGCAGTATTTT.

The chain couples TRBV28 to TRBJ1-5; TRBD1 aligns across 7 bases. Germline-derived CDR1 and CDR2 are MDHEN and SYDVKM. The CDR3 is 15 amino acids. V lost 7 bases to trimming and J lost 5 bases; unmatched junction nucleotides: 11. The CDR3 coding sequence is TGTGCCAGCAATACGGGAGGGGGCCGGTATCAGCCCCAGCATTTT. Residues: CASNTGGGRYQPQHF.

This clone was detected once. The chain employs TRBV5-1 and TRBJ1-2; weak D call: TRBD1 (6 bases). The germline V and J ends were trimmed by 3 bases and 5 bases, with 8 bases remaining between them. Germline V gives CDR1 SGHRS, CDR2 YFSETQ. This CDR3 spans 12 amino acids. The CDR3 DNA reads as TGCGCCAGCAGCTCTGGACAGTATGGCTACACCTTC. Its translation: CASSSGQYGYTF. The variable domain in full, completed from reference TRBV5-1 and TRBJ1-2, reads KAGVTQTPRYLIKTRGQQVTLSCSPISGHRSVSWYQQTPGQGLQFLFEYFSETQRNKGNFPGRFSGRQFSNSRSEMNVSTLELGDSALYLCASSSGQYGYTFGSGTRLTVV.

This clone was seen a single time. This chain links TRBV19 with TRBJ2-1; D is uncertain. The germline V gene has CDR1 LNHDA and CDR2 SQIVND (reference sequence). The CDR3 has 16 amino acids. V was clipped by 1 base and J by 1 base, with 11 bases between them. The CDR3 DNA is TGTGCCAGTAGTATAGGTCGGGTTGAGTCCTACAATGAGCAGTTCTTC. The encoded protein is CASSIGRVESYNEQFF.

V gene TRBV5-5 combines with J gene TRBJ2-7; 7 bases align to TRBD2. After removal of 4 bases from V and 0 bases from J, the junction contained 7 bases not matched to a gene. CDR1 SGHKS and CDR2 YYEKEE come from the germline V gene (reference sequence). The CDR3 is 15 residues long. CDR3 protein: CASSAGVGYSYEQYF. The CDR3 nucleotides read TGTGCCAGCAGCGCGGGGGTCGGCTACTCCTACGAGCAGTACTTC. Full variable domain (outside the CDR3, taken from reference TRBV5-5 and TRBJ2-7): DAGVTQSPTHLIKTRGQQVTLRCSPISGHKSVSWYQQVLGQGPQFIFQYYEKEERGRGNFPDRFSARQFPNYSSELNVNALLLGDSALYLCASSAGVGYSYEQYFGPGTRLTVT.

The V gene is TRBV5-4, the J gene TRBJ1-2; 8 positions agree with TRBD1. Trimming took 1 base from V and 6 from J; bases not matched to a gene: 5. This CDR3 has 14 amino acids. CDR1 and CDR2 from the germline V gene are SGHNT and YYREEE (reference sequence). In DNA form, the CDR3 reads TGTGCCAGCAGCTTGACAGGGGGGTTGGATGGCTACACCTTC. Protein: CASSLTGGLDGYTF.

V gene TRBV6-5 combines with J gene TRBJ2-7; tentative D call: TRBD1 (6 bases). The CDR3 is made up of 13 amino acids. Per the germline V gene, CDR1 is MNHEY and CDR2 is SVGAGI. The V end lost 0 bases, the J end lost 6 bases, and 9 bases lay between the germline ends. The CDR3 protein is CASSYSQGSEQYF. Here the CDR3 DNA reads TGTGCCAGCAGTTACTCACAGGGAAGCGAGCAGTACTTC.

The rearrangement uses TRBV7-2 and TRBJ2-7, with 13 bases matching TRBD2. The CDR3 covers 15 residues. With 5 bases clipped from V and 6 bases from J, the junction kept 7 bases outside the gene matches. Looked up from germline, CDR1 is SGHTA and CDR2 is FQGNSA. The CDR3 coding sequence is TGTGCCAGCAGCGCATGGACTAGCGGGAGAGGCGAGCAGTACTTC. This translates into CASSAWTSGRGEQYF.

V is TRBV25-1 and J is TRBJ1-2; a weak D match, TRBD1 (6 bases). This CDR3 is 14 amino acids long. Germline V gene data show CDR1 as MGHDK and CDR2 as SYGVNS. The V end was cut by 3 bases, the J end by 0 bases, with 8 bases between. CDR3 sequence reads: CASSDWDTNYGYTF. The CDR3 DNA sequence: TGTGCCAGCAGTGACTGGGACACTAACTATGGCTACACCTTC.

The chain has TRBV15 and TRBJ1-2; D call uncertain. This CDR3 is 15 amino acids long. V lost 0 bases and J lost 4, with 12 bases in between. Germline V CDR1 and CDR2: LNHNV, YYDKDF (reference sequence). CDR3 coding DNA: TGTGCCACCAGCAGAGATATTCGGGAAACCTATGGCTACACCTTC. Translated, it gives CATSRDIRETYGYTF.

This clone has just a few counts. The same CDR3 also results from other DNA sequences found in this sample. V gene TRBV5-1 combines with J gene TRBJ2-7; 8 nucleotides line up with TRBD2. V lost 5 bases and J lost 4; bases outside the gene matches: 5. Germline CDR1 is SGHRS and CDR2 is YFSETQ. The length of the CDR3 is 13 residues. In DNA, the CDR3 is TGCGCCAGCAGACTGAGCGGGAGTTACGAGCAGTACTTC. It is translated as CASRLSGSYEQYF.

V usage is TRBV2 and J usage is TRBJ2-5; no firm D call. CDR3 size: 12 residues. Deletions cut 6 bases from V and 6 bases from J, with 11 bases between. Per germline, CDR1 SNHLY and CDR2 FYNNEI. The CDR3 sequence is CASRNYEKTQYF. DNA for the CDR3: TGTGCCAGCAGAAACTACGAGAAGACCCAGTACTTC.

The chain joins TRBV27 to TRBJ2-7, with D possibly TRBD1 on 5 matching bases. The ends were cut back, 0 bases at V and 3 bases at J, with 9 bases in the middle. Germline V gene lookup returns CDR1 MNHEY and CDR2 SMNVEV (reference sequence). The CDR3 consists of 14 residues. The CDR3 is CASSLSQGSYEQYF. In DNA form, the CDR3 reads TGTGCCAGCAGTTTATCCCAGGGAAGCTACGAGCAGTACTTC.

The CDR3 reads CASSYGSVSSYEQYF. CDR3 nucleotide sequence: TGTGCCAGCAGCTACGGGAGCGTCAGCTCCTACGAGCAGTACTTC. The chain joins TRBV6-5 to TRBJ2-5; tentative D call: TRBD2 (6 bases). The tail of the sequence fits TRBJ2-7 better, so the J call may be wrong. The germline CDR1 and CDR2 sequences are MNHEY and SVGAGI. The CDR3 has 15 amino acids.

The chain joins TRBV12-5 to TRBJ1-2; a possible D gene is TRBD1 (5 bases). V dropped 2 bases and J dropped 1 base, with 11 bases sitting between them. In germline, CDR1 is LGHNT, CDR2 FRNRAP. The CDR3 runs to 15 residues. CDR3 region: CASGLSARVNYGYTF. As DNA, the CDR3 is TGTGCTAGTGGTTTGTCAGCCAGGGTTAACTATGGCTACACCTTC.

The J gene is TRBJ2-1, the V gene TRBV28, with 7 positions matching TRBD2. The germline V gene has CDR1 MDHEN and CDR2 SYDVKM. The CDR3 totals 14 residues. The ends lost 6 bases at V and 7 bases at J; junction bases unmatched: 9. The CDR3 sequence: CASRLGSGRNEQFF. The CDR3 DNA sequence: TGTGCCAGCAGGTTGGGGTCCGGGAGGAATGAGCAGTTCTTC.

The chain employs TRBV4-1 and TRBJ2-7, with 8 bases that match TRBD1. V dropped 0 bases and J dropped 13; count of bases not matched to a gene: 8. Germline V gene data show CDR1 as MGHRA and CDR2 as YSYEKL. The CDR3 runs to 13 residues. CDR3 bases: TGCGCCAGCAGCCAAGATCTGCAGGGGGCTGCCTACTTC. It specifies CASSQDLQGAAYF.

The V gene is TRBV5-1, the J gene TRBJ2-5; 9 bases match TRBD2. The V and J ends lost 4 bases and 2 bases, in that order; junction bases with no gene match: 3. The CDR3 contains 14 residues. CDR1 is SGHRS, CDR2 YFSETQ, per germline. The CDR3 loop reads CASSPGLAQETQYF. Here the CDR3 DNA reads TGCGCCAGCAGCCCCGGACTAGCGCAAGAGACCCAGTACTTC.

The chain employs TRBV6-4 and TRBJ2-3, with TRBD2 matching over 7 bases. Per germline, CDR1 MRHNA and CDR2 SNTAGT. V gave up 3 bases and J gave up 6 bases; unmatched junction bases: 9. The CDR3 runs to 15 residues. CDR3 DNA: TGTGCCAGCAGTGAAGGCGGGAGTAACGCGGATACGCAGTATTTT. It translates to CASSEGGSNADTQYF.